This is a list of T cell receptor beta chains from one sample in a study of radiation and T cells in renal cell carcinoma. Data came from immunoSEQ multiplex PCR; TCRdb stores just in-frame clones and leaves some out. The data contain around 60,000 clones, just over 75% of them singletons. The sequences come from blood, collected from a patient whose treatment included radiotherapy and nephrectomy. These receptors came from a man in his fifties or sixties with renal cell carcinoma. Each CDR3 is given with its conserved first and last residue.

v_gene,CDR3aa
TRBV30,CASRSDLGNTEAFF
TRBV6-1,CASTGPREAFF
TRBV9,CASSVENFPAQYF
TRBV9,CASSDPGDRPSHTQYF
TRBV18,CASSVPLSGGYTF
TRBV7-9,CASSYETWGIQYF
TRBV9,CASTGGTGIQETQYF
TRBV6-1,CASSETLGALLSGYGYTF
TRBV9,CASSLTEFTDTQYF
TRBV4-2,CASSQAGLAGLADTQYF
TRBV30,CAWTSGRSMVADEQFF
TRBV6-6,CASSSQGAGEKLFF
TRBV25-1,CASRKGQGVDGYTF
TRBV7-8,CASSPQLRGSVDTQYF
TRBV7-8,CASRRYGQGITDEQFF
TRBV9,CASSVGTDYGYTF
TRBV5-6,CASSRDYTNTGELFF
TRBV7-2,CASSLGGDQPQHF
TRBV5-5,CASSLDGRAGSNQPQHF
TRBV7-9,CASSLAGDEGTDTQYF
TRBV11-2,CASSWEGGLIYEQYF
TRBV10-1,CASSEVAGEGNEQFF
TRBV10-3,CAIRSEELETQYF
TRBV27,CASSLSRNTEAFF
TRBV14,CASSHASGRVTGELFF
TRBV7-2,CASSLEDRNYGYTF
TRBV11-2,CASSLAGGSSYEQYF
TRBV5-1,CASSPGTGVRGYTF
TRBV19,CASSILPGQRNSEAFF
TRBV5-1,CASSWSPGQNLEAFF
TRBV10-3,CAISDTGDRGNEKLFF
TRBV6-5,CASSTSWGAGNEQYF
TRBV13,CASSLGSGAGNTEAFF
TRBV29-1,CSVDRTGGHEQYF
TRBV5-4,CASSFPGRDGNTEAFF
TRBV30,CAEGQSNQPQHF
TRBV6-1,CASSEGLGSTDTQYF
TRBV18,CASSGTEKETQYF
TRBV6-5,CASRGTGQEDTF
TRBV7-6,CASSIPWDEQFF
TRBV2,CASRMEGKQFF
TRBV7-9,CASSLQGSGYTF
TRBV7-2,CASSLGLGGADTQYF
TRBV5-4,CASSLLGSQETQYF
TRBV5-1,CASSLGQTLTTGYTF